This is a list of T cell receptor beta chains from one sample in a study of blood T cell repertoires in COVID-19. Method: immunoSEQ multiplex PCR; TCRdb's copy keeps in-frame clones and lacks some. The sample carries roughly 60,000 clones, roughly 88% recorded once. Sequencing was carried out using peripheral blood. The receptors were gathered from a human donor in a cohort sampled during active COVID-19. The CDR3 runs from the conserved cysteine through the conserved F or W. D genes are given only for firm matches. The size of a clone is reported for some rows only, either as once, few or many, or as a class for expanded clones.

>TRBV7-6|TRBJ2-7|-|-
CASSWTTGAYEQYF
TGTGCCAGCAGTTGGACGACCGGGGCCTACGAGCAGTACTTC
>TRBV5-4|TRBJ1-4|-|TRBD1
CASSLGGTELFF
TGTGCCAGCAGCTTGGGAGGGACAGAACTGTTTTTT
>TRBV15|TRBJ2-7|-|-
CATSSRELFSYEQYF
TGTGCCACCAGCAGCAGGGAATTATTCTCCTACGAGCAGTACTTC
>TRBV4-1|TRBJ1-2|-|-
CASSQDDYGYTF
TGCGCCAGCAGCCAAGACGACTATGGCTACACCTTC
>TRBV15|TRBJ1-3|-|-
CATSRDFWAKLDTIYF
TGTGCCACCAGCAGAGATTTTTGGGCAAAACTAGACACCATATATTTT
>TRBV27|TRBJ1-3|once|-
CASSFVAGAFSGNTIYF
TGTGCCAGCAGTTTCGTCGCAGGGGCGTTCTCTGGAAACACCATATATTTT
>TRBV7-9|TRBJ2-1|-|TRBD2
CASSYSGGSYFEFF
TGTGCCAGCAGCTATAGCGGGGGGTCTTATTTTGAGTTCTTC
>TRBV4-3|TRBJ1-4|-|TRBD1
CASNRDREKLFF
TGCGCCAGCAACAGAGACAGGGAGAAACTGTTTTTT
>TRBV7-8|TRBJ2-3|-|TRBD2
CASSYSRTSGSPGPSPDTQYF
TGTGCCAGCAGCTACTCAAGGACTAGCGGGAGTCCCGGCCCGAGTCCAGATACGCAGTATTTT
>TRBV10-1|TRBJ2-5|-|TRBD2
CASSELQTSPGEETQYF
TGCGCCAGCAGTGAGCTCCAGACTAGCCCCGGGGAGGAGACCCAGTACTTC
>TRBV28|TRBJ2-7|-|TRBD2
CANIGALIAGNLLEQYF
TGTGCCAACATAGGGGCCCTCATAGCGGGAAACCTACTCGAGCAGTACTTC
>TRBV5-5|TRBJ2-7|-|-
CASSLDRDSYEQYF
TGTGCCAGCAGCTTGGACAGGGACTCCTACGAGCAGTACTTC
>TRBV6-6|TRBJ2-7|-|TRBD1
CASTPTGGGEQYF
TGTGCCAGCACCCCCACAGGGGGCGGCGAGCAGTACTTC
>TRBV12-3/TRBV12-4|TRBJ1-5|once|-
CASSLQGSQPQHF
TGTGCCAGCAGTTTGCAGGGTTCTCAGCCCCAGCATTTT
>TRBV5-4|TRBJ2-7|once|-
CASSPDQGTYEQYF
TGTGCCAGCAGCCCGGATCAGGGTACCTACGAGCAGTACTTC
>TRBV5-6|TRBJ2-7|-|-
CASSLGVGGEQYF
TGTGCCAGCAGCCTAGGGGTAGGGGGCGAGCAGTACTTC
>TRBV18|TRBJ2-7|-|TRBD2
CASSQGLAGVSYEQYF
TGTGCCAGCTCCCAAGGACTAGCGGGGGTTTCCTACGAGCAGTACTTC
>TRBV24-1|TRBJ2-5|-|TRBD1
CATSVGTGLQETQYF
TGTGCCACCAGTGTCGGGACAGGGCTCCAAGAGACCCAGTACTTC
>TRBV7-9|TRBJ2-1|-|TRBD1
CASSSSIPGQGYNEQFF
TGTGCCAGCAGTTCCTCAATCCCGGGACAGGGATACAATGAGCAGTTCTTC
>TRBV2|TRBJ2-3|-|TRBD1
CASSHGTGSTDTQYF
TGTGCCAGCAGCCACGGGACAGGGAGCACAGATACGCAGTATTTT
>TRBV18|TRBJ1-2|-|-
CASSPPFRLREGYTF
TGTGCCAGCTCACCCCCATTCCGGTTAAGAGAAGGCTACACCTTC
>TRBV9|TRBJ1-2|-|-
CASSVYWGGGSYTF
TGTGCCAGCAGCGTATACTGGGGAGGGGGTAGCTACACCTTC
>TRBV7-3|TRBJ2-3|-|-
CASSQQLAGTGGTQYF
TGTGCCAGCAGCCAACAACTAGCGGGGACAGGGGGTACGCAGTATTTT